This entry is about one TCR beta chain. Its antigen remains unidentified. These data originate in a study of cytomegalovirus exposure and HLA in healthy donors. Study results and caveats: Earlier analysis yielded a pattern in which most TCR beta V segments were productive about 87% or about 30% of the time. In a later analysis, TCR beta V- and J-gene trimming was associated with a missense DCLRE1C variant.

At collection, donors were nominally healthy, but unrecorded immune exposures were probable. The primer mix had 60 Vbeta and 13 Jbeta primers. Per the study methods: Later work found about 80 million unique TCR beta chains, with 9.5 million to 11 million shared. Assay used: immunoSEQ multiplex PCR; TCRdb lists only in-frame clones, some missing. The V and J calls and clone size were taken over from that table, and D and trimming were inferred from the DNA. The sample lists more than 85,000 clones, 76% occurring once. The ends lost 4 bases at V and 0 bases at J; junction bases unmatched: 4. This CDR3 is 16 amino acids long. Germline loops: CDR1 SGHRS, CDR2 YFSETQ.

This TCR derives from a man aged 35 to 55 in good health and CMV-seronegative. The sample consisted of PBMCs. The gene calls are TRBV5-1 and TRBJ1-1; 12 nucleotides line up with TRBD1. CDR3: CASSGTGGLMNTEAFF. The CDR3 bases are TGCGCCAGCAGCGGGACAGGGGGCCTAATGAACACTGAAGCTTTCTTT.